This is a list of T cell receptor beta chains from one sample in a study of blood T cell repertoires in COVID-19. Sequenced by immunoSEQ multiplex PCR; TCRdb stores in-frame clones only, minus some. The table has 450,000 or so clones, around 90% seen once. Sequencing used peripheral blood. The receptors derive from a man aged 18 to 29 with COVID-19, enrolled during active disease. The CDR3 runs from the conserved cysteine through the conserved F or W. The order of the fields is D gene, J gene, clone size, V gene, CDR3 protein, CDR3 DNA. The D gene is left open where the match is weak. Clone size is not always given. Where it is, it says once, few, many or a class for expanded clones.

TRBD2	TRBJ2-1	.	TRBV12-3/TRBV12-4	CASSGSGTYEQFF	TGTGCCAGCAGCGGTAGCGGGACCTATGAGCAGTTCTTC
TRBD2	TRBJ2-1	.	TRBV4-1	CASSQEGRGGSYNEQFF	TGCGCCAGCAGCCAAGAAGGGCGGGGGGGCTCCTACAATGAGCAGTTCTTC
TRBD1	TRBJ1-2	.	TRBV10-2	CASSLDRGRDGYTF	TGCGCCAGCAGCCTCGACAGGGGGCGGGATGGCTACACCTTC
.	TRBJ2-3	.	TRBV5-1	CASGQEGGSTDTQYF	TGCGCCAGCGGTCAAGAGGGTGGGAGCACAGATACGCAGTATTTT
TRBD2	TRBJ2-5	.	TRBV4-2	CASSQPTSDGETQYF	TGTGCCAGCAGCCAGCCCACTAGCGACGGGGAGACCCAGTACTTC
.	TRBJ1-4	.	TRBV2	CASGALDEKLFF	TGTGCCAGCGGGGCATTGGATGAAAAACTGTTTTTT
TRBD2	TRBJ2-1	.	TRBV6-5	CASSYGTGGYNEQFF	TGTGCCAGCAGTTACGGGACGGGGGGCTACAATGAGCAGTTCTTC
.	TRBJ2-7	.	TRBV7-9	CASSLAGTTWQYF	TGTGCCAGCAGCTTAGCCGGCACTACTTGGCAGTACTTC
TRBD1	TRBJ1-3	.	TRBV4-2	CASSLDKHQGGLDTIYF	TGTGCCAGCAGCTTGGACAAACATCAGGGGGGCCTCGACACCATATATTTT
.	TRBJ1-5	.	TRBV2	CASSDQGSNQPQHF	TGTGCCAGCAGCGATCAGGGTAGCAATCAGCCCCAGCATTTT
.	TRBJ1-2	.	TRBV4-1	CASSQVAGNYGYTF	TGCGCCAGCAGCCAGGTAGCCGGCAACTATGGCTACACCTTC
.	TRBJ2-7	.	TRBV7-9	CASSPWAETYEQYF	TGTGCCAGCAGCCCTTGGGCCGAGACCTACGAGCAGTACTTC
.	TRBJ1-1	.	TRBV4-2	CASSRRLAGARTEAFF	TGTGCCAGCAGCAGACGCTTAGCGGGGGCGCGCACTGAAGCTTTCTTT
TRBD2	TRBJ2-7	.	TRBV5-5	CASSYIAGVTSYEQYF	TGTGCCAGCAGCTACATCGCGGGAGTAACCTCCTACGAGCAGTACTTC
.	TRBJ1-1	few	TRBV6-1	CASSEQGQNTEAFF	TGTGCCAGCAGTGAACAGGGGCAGAACACTGAAGCTTTCTTT
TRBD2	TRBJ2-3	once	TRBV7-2	CASNPLTSGRPFRTDTQYF	TGTGCCAGCAATCCATTGACTAGCGGGAGGCCCTTCCGCACAGATACGCAGTATTTT
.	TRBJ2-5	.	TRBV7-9	CASSLNRGETQYF	TGTGCCAGCAGCCTTAATAGGGGAGAGACCCAGTACTTC
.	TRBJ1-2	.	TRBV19	CASSATGSNYGYTF	TGTGCCAGTAGTGCTACAGGGAGCAACTATGGCTACACCTTC
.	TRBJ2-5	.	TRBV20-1	CSARREETQYF	TGCAGTGCTAGGAGGGAAGAGACCCAGTACTTC
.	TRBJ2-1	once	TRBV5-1	CASSWSRPPNNEQFF	TGCGCCAGCAGTTGGTCCAGGCCACCTAACAATGAGCAGTTCTTC
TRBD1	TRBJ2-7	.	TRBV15	CATSGRDSITQWEREQYF	TGTGCCACCAGCGGCCGGGACAGCATCACCCAGTGGGAGCGCGAGCAGTACTTC
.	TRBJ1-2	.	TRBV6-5	CASSFRRVAGRSYTF	TGTGCCAGCAGCTTTCGCCGGGTGGCAGGGAGGAGCTACACCTTC
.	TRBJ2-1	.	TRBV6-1	CASSEAPAGYNEQFF	TGTGCCAGCAGTGAAGCGCCGGCGGGGTACAATGAGCAGTTCTTC
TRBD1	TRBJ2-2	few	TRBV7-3	CASSSSRGSTGELFF	TGTGCCAGCAGCTCGTCCAGGGGGAGCACCGGGGAGCTGTTTTTT
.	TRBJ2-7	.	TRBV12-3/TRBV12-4	CASTPDSRYEQYF	TGTGCCAGCACCCCAGATAGCAGATACGAGCAGTACTTC
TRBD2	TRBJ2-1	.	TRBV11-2	CASSKLGLAGENEQFF	TGTGCCAGCAGCAAGTTGGGCCTAGCGGGAGAAAATGAGCAGTTCTTC
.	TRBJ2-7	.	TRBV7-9	CASSLDIWGDISYEQYF	TGTGCCAGCAGCTTAGATATATGGGGAGACATCTCCTACGAGCAGTACTTC
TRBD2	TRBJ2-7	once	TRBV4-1	CASGGLAGEQYF	TGCGCCAGCGGCGGACTAGCTGGCGAGCAGTACTTC
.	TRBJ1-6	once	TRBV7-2	CASSLPGVRALHF	TGTGCCAGCAGCTTACCAGGGGTGCGGGCCCTCCACTTT
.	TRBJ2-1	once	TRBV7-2	CASSLDGDPRWSEQFF	TGTGCCAGCAGCTTAGATGGCGATCCGCGGTGGAGTGAGCAGTTCTTC
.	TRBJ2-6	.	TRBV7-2	CASSKRGQGGANVLTF	TGTGCCAGCAGCAAACGCGGGCAAGGTGGGGCCAACGTCCTGACTTTC
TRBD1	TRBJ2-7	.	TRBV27	CASRRTGYEQYF	TGTGCCAGCAGACGGACAGGCTACGAGCAGTACTTC
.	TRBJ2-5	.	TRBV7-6	CASSLRERYASVSETQYF	TGTGCCAGCAGCTTAAGGGAACGTTATGCTAGCGTGTCAGAGACCCAGTACTTC
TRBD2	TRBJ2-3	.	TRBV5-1	CASSLGGRAIDTQYF	TGCGCCAGCAGCTTGGGCGGGAGGGCGATAGATACGCAGTATTTT
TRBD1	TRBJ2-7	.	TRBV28	CASSHGDRSSYEQYF	TGTGCCAGCAGTCACGGGGACAGGAGCTCCTACGAGCAGTACTTC